Below are 8 T cell receptor beta chains sequenced from a single sample in a study of cytomegalovirus exposure and HLA in healthy donors. Sequencing was performed with immunoSEQ multiplex PCR; in TCRdb, only in-frame clones are kept and a portion is missing. The table includes 220,000 or so clones, about nine tenths detected once. The sequencing sample was made of PBMCs. These receptors were obtained from a young woman in good health and CMV-seropositive.

This rearrangement joins TRBV18 to TRBJ1-2; tentatively, D is TRBD1 (5 bases). V was pared by 0 bases and J by 0 bases, with 11 bases between. Germline V gene lookup returns CDR1 KGHSH and CDR2 LQKENI. This CDR3 has 16 amino acids. CDR3 DNA sequence: TGTGCCAGCTCACCACCATGGGGGAGGCCTAACTATGGCTACACCTTC. Protein sequence: CASSPPWGRPNYGYTF.

The chain uses TRBV9 and TRBJ2-7; 10 positions agree with TRBD1. Trimming removed 4 bases from V and 6 bases from J; junction bases left unmatched: 13. The CDR3 has 16 residues. Germline CDR1 and CDR2: SGDLS and YYNGEE. DNA for the CDR3: TGTGCCAGCAGCCCCCAAGCAGGGACAGGGGCAGGCGAGCAGTACTTC. Residues: CASSPQAGTGAGEQYF.

V is TRBV11-3 and J is TRBJ2-7; TRBD2 might be the D (5 bases). CDR3 size: 14 residues. Between the trimmed V and J ends, which lost 5 bases and 2 bases, there was a span of 13 bases. The germline CDR1 and CDR2 sequences are SGHNT and YENEEA. The CDR3: CASSPRSGAYEQYF. In nucleotides, the CDR3 is TGTGCCAGCAGCCCTCGCTCCGGGGCCTACGAGCAGTACTTC.

In DNA, the CDR3 is TGTGCCACCAGCAGGGGGCGGACTGGAAACACCATATATTTT. Its protein is CATSRGRTGNTIYF. The chain couples TRBV15 to TRBJ1-3, with D possibly TRBD1 on 5 matching bases. V shed 3 bases and J shed 2 bases, with 8 bases lying between them. Per the germline V gene, CDR1 is LNHNV and CDR2 is YYDKDF (reference sequence). The CDR3 runs 14 residues.

This clone has just one count. The chain joins TRBV5-6 to TRBJ1-5; D is ambiguous. V was clipped by 2 bases and J by 7 bases, with 13 bases between them. There are 14 residues in the CDR3. The germline CDR1 and CDR2 sequences are SGHDT and YYEEEE. CDR3 protein: CASSFFRPGQPQHF. DNA of the CDR3: TGTGCCAGCAGCTTTTTTCGCCCTGGCCAGCCCCAGCATTTT.

The gene calls are TRBV15 and TRBJ2-3; TRBD2 agrees at 7 bases. The CDR3 spans 17 residues. Germline V gives CDR1 LNHNV, CDR2 YYDKDF (reference sequence). J was trimmed by 0 bases and V by 0 bases; bases with no gene match: 6. This CDR3 is CATSREVPSGSTDTQYF. CDR3 in DNA: TGTGCCACCAGCAGAGAGGTCCCTAGCGGAAGCACAGATACGCAGTATTTT.

V gene TRBV9 combines with J gene TRBJ2-2; 10 bases are shared with TRBD2. CDR3 length: 17 amino acids. Per germline, CDR1 SGDLS and CDR2 YYNGEE. V was clipped by 1 base and J by 5 bases; unmatched bases: 8. The CDR3 is CASSVPRGLADTGELFF. The CDR3 DNA is TGTGCCAGCAGCGTACCCCGCGGACTAGCGGATACCGGGGAGCTGTTTTTT.

V and J are TRBV6-5 and TRBJ1-1; D is undetermined. Trimming cost V 8 bases and J 2 bases, with 15 bases left between them. The CDR3 consists of 14 residues. Germline assignment: CDR1 MNHEY and CDR2 SVGAGI. The CDR3 sequence: CASWVEGRNTEAFF. The CDR3 DNA sequence: TGTGCCAGCTGGGTGGAGGGTAGAAACACTGAAGCTTTCTTT.